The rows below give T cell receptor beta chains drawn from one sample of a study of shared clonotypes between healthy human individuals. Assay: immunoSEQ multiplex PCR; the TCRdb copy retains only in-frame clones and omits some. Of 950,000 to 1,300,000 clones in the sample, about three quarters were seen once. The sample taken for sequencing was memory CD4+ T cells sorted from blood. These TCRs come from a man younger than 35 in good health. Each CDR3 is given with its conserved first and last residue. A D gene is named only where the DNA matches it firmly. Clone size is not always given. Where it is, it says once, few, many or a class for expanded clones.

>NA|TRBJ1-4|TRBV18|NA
CASSPIGTSEKLFF
TGTGCCAGCTCACCAATCGGGACAAGCGAAAAACTGTTTTTT
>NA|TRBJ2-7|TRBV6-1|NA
CASSERGGRFYEQYF
TGTGCCAGCAGTGAAAGGGGGGGCAGGTTTTACGAGCAGTACTTC
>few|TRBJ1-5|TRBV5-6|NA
CASSLWGAWSNQPQHF
TGTGCCAGCAGCTTGTGGGGAGCATGGAGCAATCAGCCCCAGCATTTT
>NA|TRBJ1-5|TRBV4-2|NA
CASSQDAGSQPQHF
TGTGCCAGCAGCCAAGATGCGGGTAGTCAGCCCCAGCATTTT
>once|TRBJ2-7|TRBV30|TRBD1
CAWNRDRVGVGENEQYF
TGTGCCTGGAACCGGGACAGGGTAGGGGTGGGTGAAAACGAGCAGTACTTC
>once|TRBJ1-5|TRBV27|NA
CASSTMALGARGNQPQHF
TGTGCCAGCAGTACTATGGCCCTAGGGGCCAGAGGCAATCAGCCCCAGCATTTT
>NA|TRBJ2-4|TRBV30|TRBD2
CAWSELAGAKNIQYF
TGTGCCTGGAGTGAACTAGCGGGAGCCAAAAACATTCAGTACTTC
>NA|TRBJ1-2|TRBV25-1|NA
CASTAKGYGYTF
TGTGCCAGCACCGCAAAGGGGTATGGCTACACCTTC
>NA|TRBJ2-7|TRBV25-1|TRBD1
CASSDRGWNEQYF
TGTGCCAGCAGTGACAGGGGGTGGAACGAGCAGTACTTC
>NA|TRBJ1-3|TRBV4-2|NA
CASSQAKGDGNTIYF
TGTGCCAGCAGCCAAGCTAAAGGAGACGGAAACACCATATATTTT
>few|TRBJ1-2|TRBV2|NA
CASSNTGYGYTF
TGTGCCAGCAGCAACACCGGGTATGGCTACACCTTC
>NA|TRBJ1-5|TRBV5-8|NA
CASSLGTRGVNSNQPQHF
TGTGCCAGCAGCTTGGGCACCCGTGGAGTAAATAGCAATCAGCCCCAGCATTTT
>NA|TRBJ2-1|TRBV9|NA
CASSVLTGRYNEQFF
TGTGCCAGCAGCGTTTTGACAGGACGATACAATGAGCAGTTCTTC
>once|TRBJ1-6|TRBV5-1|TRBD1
CASRLDRGNSPLHF
TGCGCCAGCAGGTTGGACAGGGGGAATTCACCCCTCCACTTT
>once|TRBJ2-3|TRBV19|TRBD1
CASNHLGQGDTQYF
TGTGCCAGTAACCACCTGGGACAGGGGGATACGCAGTATTTT
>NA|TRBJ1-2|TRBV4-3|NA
CASSQDGGAGGNYGYTF
TGCGCCAGCAGCCAAGACGGAGGGGCTGGAGGTAACTATGGCTACACCTTC
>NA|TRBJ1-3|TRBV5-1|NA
CASSLTRAGNGNTIYF
TGCGCCAGCAGCTTGACGAGAGCGGGGAATGGAAACACCATATATTTT
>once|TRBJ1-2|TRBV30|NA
CAWSVYHLGHNNYGYTF
TGTGCCTGGAGTGTTTACCATTTGGGCCACAATAACTATGGCTACACCTTC
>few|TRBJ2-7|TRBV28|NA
CLVERVPTYEQYF
TGTCTAGTAGAGAGGGTACCCACCTACGAGCAGTACTTC
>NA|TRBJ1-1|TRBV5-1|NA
CASSFVGGNTEAFF
TGCGCCAGCAGCTTCGTCGGGGGAAACACTGAAGCTTTCTTT
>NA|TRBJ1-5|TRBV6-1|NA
CASRREAYSNQPQHF
TGTGCCAGCAGACGGGAGGCGTATAGCAATCAGCCCCAGCATTTT
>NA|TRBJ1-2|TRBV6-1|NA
CASTQANYGYTF
TGTGCCAGCACCCAGGCTAACTATGGCTACACCTTC
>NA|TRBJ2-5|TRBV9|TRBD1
CASSAGLGTERETQYF
TGTGCCAGCAGCGCCGGATTAGGGACAGAACGGGAGACCCAGTACTTC
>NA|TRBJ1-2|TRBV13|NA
CASSLGADHGDYGYTF
TGTGCCAGCAGCTTAGGAGCGGACCATGGAGACTATGGCTACACCTTC
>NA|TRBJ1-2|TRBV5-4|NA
CASSQEAGNYGYTF
TGTGCCAGCAGCCAGGAGGCAGGGAACTATGGCTACACCTTC
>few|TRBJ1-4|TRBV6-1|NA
CASTPRGSHNEKLFF
TGTGCCAGCACCCCCCGGGGGAGCCACAATGAAAAACTGTTTTTT
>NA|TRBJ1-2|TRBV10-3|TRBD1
CAISADRGHGYTF
TGTGCCATCAGTGCCGACAGGGGACATGGCTACACCTTC
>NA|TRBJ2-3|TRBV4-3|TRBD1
CASSQTGGFSTDTQYF
TGCGCCAGCAGCCAGACAGGGGGTTTTAGCACAGATACGCAGTATTTT
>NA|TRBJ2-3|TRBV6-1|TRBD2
CASNLGRAPDTQYF
TGTGCCAGCAACCTCGGGAGGGCCCCAGATACGCAGTATTTT
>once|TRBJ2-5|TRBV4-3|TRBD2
CASSQEGREGLETQYF
TGCGCCAGCAGCCAAGAAGGGCGGGAGGGCCTGGAGACCCAGTACTTC
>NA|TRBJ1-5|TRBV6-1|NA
CASSEVRGQPQHF
TGTGCCAGCAGTGAAGTAAGGGGACAGCCCCAGCATTTT
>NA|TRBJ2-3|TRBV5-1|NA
CASSLGSMLTDTQYF
TGCGCCAGCAGCTTGGGGTCTATGCTCACAGATACGCAGTATTTT
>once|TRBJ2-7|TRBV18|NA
CASSPDSHEQYF
TGTGCCAGCTCACCCGATAGCCACGAGCAGTACTTC
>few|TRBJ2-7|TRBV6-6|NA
CASTEMDYSYEQYF
TGTGCCAGCACTGAAATGGACTACTCCTACGAGCAGTACTTC
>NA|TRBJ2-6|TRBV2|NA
CASSVMSSGANVLTF
TGTGCCAGCAGTGTCATGAGCTCTGGGGCCAACGTCCTGACTTTC
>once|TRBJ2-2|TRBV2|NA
CASSRGGWDGELFF
TGTGCCAGCAGCCGAGGCGGGTGGGACGGGGAGCTGTTTTTT
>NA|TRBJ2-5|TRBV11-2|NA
CASSLRPGGQGETQYF
TGTGCCAGCAGCCTGCGGCCAGGGGGGCAGGGAGAGACCCAGTACTTC
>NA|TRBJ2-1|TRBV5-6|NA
CASSLMGGSYNEQFF
TGTGCCAGCAGCTTGATGGGGGGCTCGTACAATGAGCAGTTCTTC
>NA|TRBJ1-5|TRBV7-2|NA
CASSPRGAGQPQHF
TGTGCCAGCAGCCCCCGAGGGGCGGGCCAGCCCCAGCATTTT
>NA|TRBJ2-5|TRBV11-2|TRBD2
CASSFGLAVAAQYF
TGTGCCAGCAGCTTTGGACTAGCGGTTGCGGCCCAGTACTTC
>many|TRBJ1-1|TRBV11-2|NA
CASSLKGWGTEAFF
TGTGCCAGCAGCCTCAAGGGGTGGGGCACTGAAGCTTTCTTT
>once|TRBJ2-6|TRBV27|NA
CASSNPHSGANVLTF
TGTGCCAGCAGCAACCCCCACTCTGGGGCCAACGTCCTGACTTTC
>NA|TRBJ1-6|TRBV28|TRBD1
CASSPPGQGFSPLHF
TGTGCCAGCAGCCCGCCGGGACAGGGATTCTCACCCCTCCACTTT
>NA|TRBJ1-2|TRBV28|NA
CASSFYGGYTF
TGTGCCAGCAGTTTTTACGGAGGCTACACCTTC
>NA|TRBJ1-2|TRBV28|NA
CASRSGPDGYTF
TGTGCCAGCAGGTCAGGGCCCGATGGCTACACCTTC
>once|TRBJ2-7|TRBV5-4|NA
CASSGPEAYEQYF
TGTGCCAGCAGCGGGCCGGAGGCCTACGAGCAGTACTTC